This paragraph reports one TCR beta chain. Its binding antigen is unknown. No much larger clone is present one base from it, and per-base qualities are unavailable. The source of the sample is a study of blood T cells in healthy people across ages (dated by TCRdb to between 2014 and 2017). The study in broad terms: In model experiments, template switching captured about one uniquely barcoded TCR beta cDNA molecule for every two T cells. To track age-related changes in TCR beta repertoire diversity, the study relied on deep sequencing normalized with unique cDNA molecular identifiers. Donors were grouped into four age groups: young (average about 15 years), middle-aged (39), aged (62) and long-lived (approximately 78). To avoid experimental bias, donors of different ages were distributed randomly across sequencing lanes. The study analyzed two additional independent replicas of 1 million unique cDNA reads from the same blood draw for two donors, one aged 18 to 30 and one aged 80 or older.

The 40 or so donors, aged about 6 to 95 years, were systemically healthy Caucasian individuals from Russia. About 9.1 milliliters of peripheral blood were collected from each donor into EDTA-treated Vacutainer tubes. Ficoll-Paque density-gradient centrifugation was used to isolate PBMCs, with at least 6.5 million obtained per sample. Trizol reagent was used to extract total RNA from the PBMCs, yielding at least 5 micrograms per sample. The percentages of naive CD45RAhigh/CD27high T cells were determined by flow cytometry on a PBMC aliquot from every donor. Library preparation employed 5' RACE. Instrument used: Illumina HiSeq 2500. A second roughly 6 to 11 cycle PCR used a sample-barcoded 5' primer and a J-beta primer mix. A template-switch 5' adaptor carrying 12 random nucleotides introduced a unique molecular identifier onto each TCR beta cDNA molecule. Each sample yielded at least 3 million CDR3-containing paired-end reads. First-strand cDNA synthesis was performed from all RNA using the Mint cDNA synthesis kit, with priming by a TRBC-specific oligonucleotide. Following uracil-DNA glycosylase treatment, all cDNA underwent a first 18-cycle PCR with the universal primers M1SS and BC2_uni_R. In the paper's pipeline: Normalization of each sample was performed by random selection of 1 million high-quality reads, each carrying a distinct molecular identifier. Reads sharing molecular identifiers were discarded rather than binned into consensus sequences. MiTCR, run with a Q25 quality threshold and the strictest error-elimination algorithm, handled CDR3 identification, clonotype clustering and error correction. Lower-bound total TCR beta diversity was estimated with a nonparametric unseen species model using Euler transformation. The public sequencing data were trimmed at Q25 with fastp and processed into clonotypes with MiXCR by TCRdb, which kept only in-frame beta chains. Every CDR3 protein is listed once, alongside the most common genes and DNA of its rows. The V and J calls come from TCRdb's annotation, not from the publication. For this sample the table gives approximately 800,000 distinct CDR3 sequences, of which about 62% were detected only once. 22% of the sample is held by the ten biggest clonotypes.

CDR1 LGHDT and CDR2 YNNKEL were looked up in the germline V gene (reference sequence). The CDR3 spans 14 residues, from the cysteine through the phenylalanine. The entry retains the CDR3 DNA only, 42 bases that are in frame from base 1. Beyond this particular receptor, the publication reports: The percentage of naive T cells measured by flow cytometry correlated strongly with observed TCR beta diversity. As age increased, observed TCR beta diversity per million T cells dropped in a roughly linear way, and a significant reduction was already evident by age approximately 40. The CMV infection status of donors was not known, potentially confounding age-related changes in expanded clonotypes. The long-lived group showed more naive CD4+ T cells, fewer expanded clones and increased TCR diversity than the aged group, suggesting age selection. Estimates of total diversity based on one million sequenced T cells were considered lower bounds and underestimates. Conclusive comparison of naive and antigen-experienced compartments was prevented by the profiling of bulk unsorted PBMCs.

The sequence was obtained from a man aged 30 to 39 in good health. Sequenced: blood. The chain employs TRBV3-1 and TRBJ2-4, with no reliable assignment of the D segment. The J call may be incorrect, as the DNA end agrees better with TRBJ2-7. The CDR3 protein sequence reads: CASSSRGVFYEQYF. The sequence in DNA is TGTGCCAGCAGCTCTCGCGGCGTGTTCTACGAGCAGTACTTC.